The clone carrying this T cell receptor beta chain was seen at least ten times. The CDR3 totals 15 residues. Germline CDR1 MNHEY, CDR2 SVGEGT. Trimming took off 2 bases at V and 4 bases at J, with 11 bases between the two ends. Time point meaning: patch test 2, 6 weeks after DPC sensitization. The treatment is: therapeutic diphenylcyclopropenone sensitization with weekly scalp DPC. These data are taken from a study of human T cells and chemical hapten exposure. TCRdb processed the RACE reads anew with MiXCR; each CDR3 protein has one entry. The sample contains around 99,000 distinct CDR3 sequences, roughly 9.6% of which appear only once.

The sequencing used whole blood, collected in connection with sensitization to the hapten diphenylcyclopropenone (DPC). This sequence joins TRBV6-2 or TRBV6-3 and TRBJ2-2; D unclear. This TCR came from a man aged 40-50 years with alopecia areata. Some clones in this sample may be carry-over from other donors' samples. Here the CDR3 DNA reads TGTGCCAGCAGTTACCCCCCTTTGAGCACCGGGGAGCTGTTTTTT. This translates into CASSYPPLSTGELFF.